The 14 T cell receptor beta chains listed next were all sequenced from one sample in a study of blood T cell repertoires in COVID-19. Profiled with immunoSEQ multiplex PCR; TCRdb holds only in-frame clones, not every one. The table records fewer than 250,000 clones, almost 85% of them present only once. What was sequenced was peripheral blood. The receptors here all came from a woman between 65 and 79 years old with active or convalescent COVID-19.

This rearrangement joins TRBV5-1 to TRBJ2-5, with TRBD2 matching 12 bases. V dropped 4 bases and J dropped 5; count of bases not matched to a gene: 9. In germline, CDR1 is SGHRS, CDR2 YFSETQ. This CDR3 comprises 16 residues. The CDR3: CASSPSTSGSLETQYF. The CDR3 DNA follows: TGCGCCAGCAGCCCGTCGACTAGCGGGAGTCTGGAGACCCAGTACTTC.

The chain couples TRBV24-1 to TRBJ1-5, with D perhaps TRBD1 (5 bases). This CDR3 has 16 residues. CDR1 KGHDR and CDR2 SFDVKD come from the germline V gene. The V end was cut by 4 bases, the J end by 3 bases, with 15 bases between. The CDR3 bases are TGTGCCACCAGTGAAAGCCTAAGGGGCGACAATCAGCCCCAGCATTTT. As protein: CATSESLRGDNQPQHF.

The chain has TRBV5-1 and TRBJ2-7, with 8 nucleotides matching TRBD1. The CDR3 is 16 residues long. Trimming cost V 0 bases and J 4 bases; bases outside gene matches: 9. Germline CDR1 is SGHRS and CDR2 is YFSETQ. The CDR3 DNA follows: TGCGCCAGCAGCTTGGGGCTCGGGACAGGTAGATACGAGCAGTACTTC. As protein: CASSLGLGTGRYEQYF.

V and J are TRBV19 and TRBJ1-4, with D hard to call. Germline V gene sequence: CDR1 LNHDA, CDR2 SQIVND (reference sequence). There are 14 residues in the CDR3. The V end was cut by 2 bases, the J end by 0 bases, with 4 bases between. CDR3 protein: CASSITTTNEKLFF. CDR3 DNA: TGTGCCAGTAGTATAACAACAACTAATGAAAAACTGTTTTTT. Drawing the rest from reference TRBV19 and TRBJ1-4, the complete variable domain is DGGITQSPKYLFRKEGQNVTLSCEQNLNHDAMYWYRQDPGQGLRLIYYSQIVNDFQKGDIAEGYSVSREKKESFPLTVTSAQKNPTAFYLCASSITTTNEKLFFGSGTQLSVL.

The CDR3 sequence is CASSLSGNHGYTF. Here the CDR3 DNA reads TGTGCCAGCAGCCTCAGTGGCAACCATGGCTACACCTTC. V is TRBV5-6 and J is TRBJ1-2; D unclear. Germline V gene data show CDR1 as SGHDT and CDR2 as YYEEEE. V lost 4 bases and J 6 bases, leaving 13 bases between the germline ends. The CDR3 is made up of 13 amino acids.

This clone appeared once. J is TRBJ2-2 and V is TRBV19; 8 bases align to TRBD2. In germline, CDR1 is LNHDA, CDR2 SQIVND (reference sequence). V shed 5 bases, J shed 7 bases, and the junction held 12 bases outside the gene matches. There are 16 residues in the CDR3. The CDR3 DNA follows: TGTGCCAGTAGTGCAAAGGGTGCTAGCGGGTACGGGGAGCTGTTTTTT. This codes for CASSAKGASGYGELFF.

The chain joins TRBV14 to TRBJ1-2, with D maybe TRBD1 (5 bases). The germline V and J ends were trimmed by 1 base and 2 bases, with 11 bases remaining between them. CDR1 is SGHDN and CDR2 is FVKESK in the germline V gene. The CDR3 covers 15 residues. The CDR3 DNA sequence: TGTGCCAGCAGCCAAGCCGTGGGGGGGAACTATGGCTACACCTTC. Translation: CASSQAVGGNYGYTF.

The rearrangement links TRBV5-1 to TRBJ2-3; possible D gene TRBD2, 6 bases. The V gene's germline CDR1 is SGHRS and CDR2 YFSETQ. The V end lost 0 bases, the J end lost 14 bases, and 16 bases lay between the germline ends. The CDR3 loop spans 13 amino acids. CDR3 in amino acids: CASSLASSVERYF. The CDR3 DNA follows: TGCGCCAGCAGCTTGGCCTCTAGCGTAGAACGGTATTTT.

The rearrangement uses TRBV4-1 and TRBJ2-1; maybe TRBD2 (5 bases). Trimming removed 1 base from V and 9 bases from J, with 16 bases in between. Germline V gives CDR1 MGHRA, CDR2 YSYEKL. The CDR3 length is 15 residues. This CDR3 is CASSQVDLAYSEQFF. Here the CDR3 DNA reads TGCGCCAGCAGCCAAGTCGACTTAGCGTATAGTGAGCAGTTCTTC.

This sequence joins TRBV6-4 and TRBJ2-5, with D possibly TRBD2 on 5 matching bases. V gave up 5 bases and J gave up 5 bases, with 24 bases separating them. The V gene's germline CDR1 is MRHNA and CDR2 SNTAGT. The CDR3 is made up of 17 amino acids. This CDR3 is CASSFRDQPGIGETQYF. DNA of the CDR3: TGTGCCAGCAGTTTCCGCGATCAACCGGGGATCGGGGAGACCCAGTACTTC.

This sequence joins TRBV6-2 or TRBV6-3 and TRBJ2-5; 13 bases fit TRBD2. The CDR3 has 16 amino acids. Trimming at V came to 6 bases and at J to 5 bases, leaving 9 bases not matched to a gene. CDR1 is MNHEY and CDR2 is SVGEGT in the germline V gene. This CDR3 reads CASSPGLAGAGETQYF. The CDR3 nucleotides are TGTGCCAGCAGCCCTGGACTAGCGGGAGCGGGGGAGACCCAGTACTTC.

The J gene is TRBJ2-2, the V gene TRBV11-2; 7 bases are shared with TRBD2. Germline-derived CDR1 and CDR2 are SGHAT and FQNNGV. With V trimmed by 1 base and J by 5 bases, 4 bases remained unmatched. The CDR3 consists of 15 residues. CDR3 sequence (DNA): TGTGCCAGCAGCTTAGGGGCGGGAGTGACCGGGGAGCTGTTTTTT. Its protein product is CASSLGAGVTGELFF.

V is TRBV6-5 and J is TRBJ2-7; TRBD2 matches 9 bases. V shed 8 bases and J 2 bases; nucleotides not matched to a gene: 7. Germline CDR1 MNHEY, CDR2 SVGAGI. This CDR3 is built from 14 residues. CDR3 sequence reads: CASSRLADTYEQYF. In nucleotides, the CDR3 is TGTGCCAGCTCCCGACTAGCGGATACCTACGAGCAGTACTTC.

J is TRBJ2-7 and V is TRBV29-1, with 8 bases fitting TRBD1. The CDR3 runs 13 residues. J gave up 7 bases and V 4 bases, and 9 bases lay outside the gene matches. CDR1 and CDR2 from the germline V gene are SQVTM and ANQGSEA. Here the CDR3 DNA reads TGCAGCGTTGCGCAGGGGGCCCCTATGGAGCAGTACTTC. Translating gives CSVAQGAPMEQYF.